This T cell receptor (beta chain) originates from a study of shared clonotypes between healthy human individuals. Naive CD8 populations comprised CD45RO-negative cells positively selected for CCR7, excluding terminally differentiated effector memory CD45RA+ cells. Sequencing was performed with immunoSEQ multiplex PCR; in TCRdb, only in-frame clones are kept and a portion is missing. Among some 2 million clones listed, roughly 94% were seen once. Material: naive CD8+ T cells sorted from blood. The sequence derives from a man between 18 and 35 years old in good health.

Here the CDR3 reads CASSLAPMYAFF. The CDR3 DNA sequence: TGTGCCAGCAGCTTAGCGCCAATGTATGCTTTCTTT. This chain links TRBV7-9 with TRBJ1-1; D unclear. The V end was cut by 0 bases, the J end by 11 bases, with 10 bases between. The CDR3 totals 12 residues. In germline, CDR1 is SEHNR, CDR2 FQNEAQ (reference sequence).